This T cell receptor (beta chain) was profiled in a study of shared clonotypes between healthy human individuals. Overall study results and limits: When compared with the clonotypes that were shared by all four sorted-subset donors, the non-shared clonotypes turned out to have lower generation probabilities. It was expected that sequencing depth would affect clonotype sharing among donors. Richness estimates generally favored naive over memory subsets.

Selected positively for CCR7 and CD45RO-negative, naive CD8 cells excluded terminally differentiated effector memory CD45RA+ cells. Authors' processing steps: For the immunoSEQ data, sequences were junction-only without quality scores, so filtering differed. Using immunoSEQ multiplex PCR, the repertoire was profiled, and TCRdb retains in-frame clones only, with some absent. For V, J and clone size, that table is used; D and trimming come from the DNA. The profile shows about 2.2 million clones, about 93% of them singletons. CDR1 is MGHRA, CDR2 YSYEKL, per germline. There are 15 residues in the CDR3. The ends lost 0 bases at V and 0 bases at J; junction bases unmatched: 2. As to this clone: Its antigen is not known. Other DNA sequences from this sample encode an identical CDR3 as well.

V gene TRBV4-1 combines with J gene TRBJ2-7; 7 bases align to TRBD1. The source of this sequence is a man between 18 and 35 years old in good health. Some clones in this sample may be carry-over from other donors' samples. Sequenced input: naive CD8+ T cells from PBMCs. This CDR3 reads CASSQEQGSSYEQYF. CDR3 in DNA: TGCGCCAGCAGCCAAGAACAGGGGAGCTCCTACGAGCAGTACTTC.